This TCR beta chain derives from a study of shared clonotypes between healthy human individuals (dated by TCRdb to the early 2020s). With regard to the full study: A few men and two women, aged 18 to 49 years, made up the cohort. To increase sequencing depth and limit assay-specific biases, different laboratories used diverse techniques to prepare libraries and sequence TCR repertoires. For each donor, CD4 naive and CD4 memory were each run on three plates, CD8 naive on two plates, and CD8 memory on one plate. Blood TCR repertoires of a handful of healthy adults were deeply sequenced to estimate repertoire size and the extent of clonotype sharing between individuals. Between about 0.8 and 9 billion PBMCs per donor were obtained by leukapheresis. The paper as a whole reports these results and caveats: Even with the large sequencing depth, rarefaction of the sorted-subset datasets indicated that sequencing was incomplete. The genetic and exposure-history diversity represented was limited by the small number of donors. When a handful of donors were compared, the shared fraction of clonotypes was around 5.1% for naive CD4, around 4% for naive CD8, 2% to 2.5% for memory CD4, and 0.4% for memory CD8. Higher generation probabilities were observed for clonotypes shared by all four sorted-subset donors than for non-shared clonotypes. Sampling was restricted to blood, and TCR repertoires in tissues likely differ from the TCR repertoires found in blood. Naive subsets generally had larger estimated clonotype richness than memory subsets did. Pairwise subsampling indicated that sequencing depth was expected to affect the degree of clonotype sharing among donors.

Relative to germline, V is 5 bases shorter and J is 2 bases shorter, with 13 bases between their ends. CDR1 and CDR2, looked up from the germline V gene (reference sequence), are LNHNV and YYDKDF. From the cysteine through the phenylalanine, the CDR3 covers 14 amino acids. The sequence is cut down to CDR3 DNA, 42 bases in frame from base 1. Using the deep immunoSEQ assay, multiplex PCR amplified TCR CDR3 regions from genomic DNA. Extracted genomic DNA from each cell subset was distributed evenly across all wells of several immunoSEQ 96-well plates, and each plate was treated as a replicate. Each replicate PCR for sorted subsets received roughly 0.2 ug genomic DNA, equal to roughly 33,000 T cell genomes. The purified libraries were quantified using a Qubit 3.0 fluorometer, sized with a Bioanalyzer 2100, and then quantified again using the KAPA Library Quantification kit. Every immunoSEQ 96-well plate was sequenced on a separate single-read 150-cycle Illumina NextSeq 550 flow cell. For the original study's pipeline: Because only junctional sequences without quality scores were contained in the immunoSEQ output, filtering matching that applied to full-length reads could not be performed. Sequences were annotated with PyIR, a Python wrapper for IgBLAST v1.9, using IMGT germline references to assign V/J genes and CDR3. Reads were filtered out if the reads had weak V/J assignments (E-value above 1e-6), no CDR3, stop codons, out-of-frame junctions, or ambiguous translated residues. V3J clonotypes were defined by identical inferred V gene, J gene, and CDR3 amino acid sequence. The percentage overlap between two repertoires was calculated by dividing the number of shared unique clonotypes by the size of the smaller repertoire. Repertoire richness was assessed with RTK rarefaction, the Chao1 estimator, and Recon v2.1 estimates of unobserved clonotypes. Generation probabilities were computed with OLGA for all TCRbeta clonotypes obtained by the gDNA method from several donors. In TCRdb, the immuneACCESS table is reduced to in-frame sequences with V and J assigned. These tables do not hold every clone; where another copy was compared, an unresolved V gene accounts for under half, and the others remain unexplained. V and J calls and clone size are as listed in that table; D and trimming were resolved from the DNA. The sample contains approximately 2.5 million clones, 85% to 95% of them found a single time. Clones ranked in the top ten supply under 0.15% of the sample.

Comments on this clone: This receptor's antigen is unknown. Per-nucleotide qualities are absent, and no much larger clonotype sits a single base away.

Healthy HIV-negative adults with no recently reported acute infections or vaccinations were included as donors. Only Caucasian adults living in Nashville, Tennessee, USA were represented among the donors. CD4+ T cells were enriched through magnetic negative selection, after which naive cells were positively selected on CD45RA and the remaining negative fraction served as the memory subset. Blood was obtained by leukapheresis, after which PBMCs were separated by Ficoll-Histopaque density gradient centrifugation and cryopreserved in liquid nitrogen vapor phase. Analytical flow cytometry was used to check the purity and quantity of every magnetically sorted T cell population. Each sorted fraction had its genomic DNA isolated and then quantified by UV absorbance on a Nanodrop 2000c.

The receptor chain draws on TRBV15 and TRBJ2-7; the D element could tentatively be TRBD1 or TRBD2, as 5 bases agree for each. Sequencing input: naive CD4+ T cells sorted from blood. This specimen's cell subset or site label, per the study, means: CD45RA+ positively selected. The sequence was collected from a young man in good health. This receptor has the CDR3 CATSPRETPYEQYF. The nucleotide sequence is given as TGTGCCACCAGCCCCAGGGAGACACCCTACGAGCAGTACTTC.